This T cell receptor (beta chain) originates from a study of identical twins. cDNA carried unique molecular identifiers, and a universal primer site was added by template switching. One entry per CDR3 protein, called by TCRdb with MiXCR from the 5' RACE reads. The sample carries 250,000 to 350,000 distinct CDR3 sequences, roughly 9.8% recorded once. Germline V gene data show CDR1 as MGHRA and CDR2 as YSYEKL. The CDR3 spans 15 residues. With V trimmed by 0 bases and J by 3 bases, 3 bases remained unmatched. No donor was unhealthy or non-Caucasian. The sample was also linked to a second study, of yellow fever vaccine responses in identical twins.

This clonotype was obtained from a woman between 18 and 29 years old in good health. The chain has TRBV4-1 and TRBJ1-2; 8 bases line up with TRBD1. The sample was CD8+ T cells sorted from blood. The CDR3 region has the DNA TGCGCCAGCAGCCAAGATGTACAGGGGGACTATGGCTACACCTTC. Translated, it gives CASSQDVQGDYGYTF.